The source of this T cell receptor (beta chain) is a study of metastatic and nonmetastatic thyroid tumors. About the research overall: Thyroid patients, malignant and benign, had repertoires compared across blood and tumor or nodule tissue. Regarding the study as a whole: For both blood and tumor, malignant thyroid tumors reportedly showed significantly higher TCR beta diversity than benign nodules did.

Thyroid surgery was performed in patients who had received no treatment beforehand. The CDR3 contains 14 residues. CDR1 is SGHRS and CDR2 is YFSETQ in the germline V gene. Trimming removed 4 bases at V and 2 bases at J, with 13 bases between. Authors' analysis steps: Researchers built a distant-metastasis classifier for papillary thyroid cancer that drew on CDR3 differences across clinicopathological groups. TCRdb re-called clones via MiXCR from the PCR reads. These V and J calls derive from TCRdb rather than the authors' analysis. The table lists some 40,000 clones, over 15% of them singletons. At least ten counts were recorded for this clone. Its antigen is undetermined.

The clonotype originates from a female donor with papillary thyroid cancer or a benign thyroid nodule (not recorded which). Some clones in this sample may be carry-over from other donors' samples. Material for sequencing was tumor tissue. The rearrangement uses TRBV5-1 and TRBJ2-7, with D perhaps matching TRBD1 (5 bases). For the CDR3, the DNA is TGCGCCAGCAGCCTATTTACAGGTACCTACGAGCAGTACTTC. Its translation is CASSLFTGTYEQYF.